The clone carrying this T cell receptor (beta chain) has only a few counts. The antigen remains unidentified. The data are from a study of early T cells in non-severe SARS-CoV-2 infection. Study as a whole: Chains were unpaired, as sequencing was done on bulk RNA from unsorted whole blood. The study, taken as a whole, reports: VDJdb-based annotation leaned toward anti-spike CD8 responses and missed private and CD4 specificities.

Trimming pared 4 bases from V and 2 bases from J, leaving 14 bases between. The CDR3 runs to 15 residues. Germline lookup yields CDR1 MGHRA and CDR2 YSYEKL. Each single cDNA molecule received a unique molecular identifier. Each CDR3 protein is one row after TCRdb ran MiXCR on the 5' RACE reads. Of 90,000 to 120,000 distinct CDR3 sequences in the sample, around 10% were seen once. The sequencing input was whole blood. V usage is TRBV4-1 and J usage is TRBJ1-2; D unclear. The clonotype was recovered from an adult who was a healthcare worker with PCR-confirmed SARS-CoV-2 infection or an uninfected control (not recorded which). The CDR3 spells CASSPSGKWNYGYTF. The CDR3 DNA is TGCGCCAGCAGCCCGAGCGGGAAGTGGAACTATGGCTACACCTTC.